Below, one T cell receptor beta chain is given with its context. Between the trimmed V and J ends, which lost 6 bases and 4 bases, there was a span of 15 bases. The CDR3 spans 14 residues. The germline gives CDR1 MNHEY, CDR2 SVGAGI. The protocol was immunoSEQ multiplex PCR, while the TCRdb copy is restricted to in-frame clones and leaves out a portion. The sample includes 660,000 or so clones, roughly 96% of them seen just once. These data belong to a study of shared clonotypes between healthy human individuals. The overall study: Each donor contributed plates that comprised three CD4 naive, three CD4 memory, two CD8 naive and one CD8 memory.

Naive-designated CD8 cells lacked CD45RO, were positively enriched for CCR7, and omitted terminally differentiated effector memory CD45RA+ cells. The sample taken for sequencing was naive CD8+ T cells sorted from blood. The chain uses TRBV6-5 and TRBJ1-2; D remains ambiguous. The sequence was obtained from a woman in her twenties or thirties in good health. The CDR3 sequence: CASSLRPASYGYTF. DNA of the CDR3: TGTGCCAGCAGCTTAAGACCAGCCTCCTATGGCTACACCTTC.